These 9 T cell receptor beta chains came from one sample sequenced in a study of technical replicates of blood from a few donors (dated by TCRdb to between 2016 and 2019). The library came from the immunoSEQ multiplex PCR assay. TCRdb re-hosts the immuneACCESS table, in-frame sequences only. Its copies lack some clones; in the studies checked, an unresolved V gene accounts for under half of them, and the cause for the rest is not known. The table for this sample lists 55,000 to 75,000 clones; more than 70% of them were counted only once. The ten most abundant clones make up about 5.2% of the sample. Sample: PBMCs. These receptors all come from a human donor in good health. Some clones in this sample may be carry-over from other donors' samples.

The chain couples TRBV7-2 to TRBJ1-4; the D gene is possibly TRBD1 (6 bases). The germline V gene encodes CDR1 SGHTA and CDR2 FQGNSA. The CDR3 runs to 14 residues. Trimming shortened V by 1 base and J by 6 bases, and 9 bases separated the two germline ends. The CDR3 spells CASSLVRGDEKLFF. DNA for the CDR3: TGTGCCAGCAGCTTAGTCAGGGGAGATGAAAAACTGTTTTTT.

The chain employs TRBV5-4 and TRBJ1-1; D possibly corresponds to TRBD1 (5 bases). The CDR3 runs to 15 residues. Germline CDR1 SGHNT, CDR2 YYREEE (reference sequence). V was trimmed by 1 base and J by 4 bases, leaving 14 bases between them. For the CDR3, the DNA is TGTGCCAGCAGCTTGCCCGGGCGCGGGGCCACTGAAGCTTTCTTT. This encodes CASSLPGRGATEAFF.

For the CDR3, the DNA is TGTGCCAGCAGCGTAGAAGCTGCCACCACCGACAATGAGCAGTTCTTC. Its protein is CASSVEAATTDNEQFF. This chain joins TRBV9 and TRBJ2-1; D is undetermined. The V end was cut by 0 bases, the J end by 5 bases, with 15 bases between. Looked up from germline, CDR1 is SGDLS and CDR2 is YYNGEE. The CDR3 totals 16 residues.

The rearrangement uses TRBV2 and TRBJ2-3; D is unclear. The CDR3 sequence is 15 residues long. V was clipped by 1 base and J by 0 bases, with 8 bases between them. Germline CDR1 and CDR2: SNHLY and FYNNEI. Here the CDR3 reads CASSEGRTSTDTQYF. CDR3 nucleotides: TGTGCCAGCAGTGAAGGCCGCACTAGCACAGATACGCAGTATTTT.

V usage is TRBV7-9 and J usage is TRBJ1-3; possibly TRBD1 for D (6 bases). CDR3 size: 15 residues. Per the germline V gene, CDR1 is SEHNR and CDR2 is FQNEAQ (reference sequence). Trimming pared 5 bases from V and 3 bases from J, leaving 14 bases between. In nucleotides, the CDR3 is TGTGCCAGCAGCCGGGCGGGGGGCCTTGGAAACACCATATATTTT. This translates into CASSRAGGLGNTIYF.

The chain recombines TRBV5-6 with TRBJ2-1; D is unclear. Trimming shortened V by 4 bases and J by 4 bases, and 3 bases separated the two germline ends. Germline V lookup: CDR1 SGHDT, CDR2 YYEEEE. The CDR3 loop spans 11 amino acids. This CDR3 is CASSLYNEQFF. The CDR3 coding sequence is TGTGCCAGCAGCCTATACAATGAGCAGTTCTTC. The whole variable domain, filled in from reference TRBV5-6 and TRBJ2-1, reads DAGVTQSPTHLIKTRGQQVTLRCSPKSGHDTVSWYQQALGQGPQFIFQYYEEEERQRGNFPDRFSGHQFPNYSSELNVNALLLGDSALYLCASSLYNEQFFGPGTRLTVL.

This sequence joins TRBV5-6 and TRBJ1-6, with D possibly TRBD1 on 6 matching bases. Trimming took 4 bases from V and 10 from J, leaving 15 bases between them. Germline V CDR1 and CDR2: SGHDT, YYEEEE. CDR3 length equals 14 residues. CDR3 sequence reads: CASSTDRGESPLHF. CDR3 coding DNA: TGTGCCAGCAGCACGGACAGAGGGGAATCACCCCTCCACTTT.

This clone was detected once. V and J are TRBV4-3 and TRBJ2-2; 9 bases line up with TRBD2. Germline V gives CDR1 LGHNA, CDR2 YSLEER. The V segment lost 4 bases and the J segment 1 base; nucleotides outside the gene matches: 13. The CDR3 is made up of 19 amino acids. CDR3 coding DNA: TGCGCCAGCAGCCGCGCCCCCCCCAGACTAGCGGAGAACACCGGGGAGCTGTTTTTT. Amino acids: CASSRAPPRLAENTGELFF.

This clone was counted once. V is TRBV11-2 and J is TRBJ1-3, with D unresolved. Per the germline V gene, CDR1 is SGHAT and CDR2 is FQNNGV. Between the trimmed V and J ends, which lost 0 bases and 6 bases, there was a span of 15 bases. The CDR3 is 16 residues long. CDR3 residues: CASSLDLGSRENTIYF. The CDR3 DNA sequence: TGTGCCAGCAGCTTAGATCTGGGCTCTCGTGAAAACACCATATATTTT.